This T cell receptor (beta chain) was observed in a study of shared clonotypes between healthy human individuals. At the level of the study: Those who served as donors were two women and three men between the ages of 18 and 49. Points from the study as a whole: Sampling included only blood; tissue repertoires likely differ. Sharing across four donors was highest in naive CD4 (around 5%) and lowest in memory CD8 (roughly 0.4%).

The assay was carried out at the deep level. Generated by immunoSEQ multiplex PCR, the TCRdb table keeps only in-frame clones and is missing some. This table has approximately 1,000,000 clones, roughly 80% appearing once. Details on this clone: No antigen is known for it. In the same sample, other DNA sequences code for this CDR3.

The CDR3 totals 13 residues. Per germline, CDR1 MDHEN and CDR2 SYDVKM. The V end was cut by 8 bases, the J end by 3 bases, with 11 bases between. Sequenced: memory CD4+ T cells from PBMCs. Stated subset: CD45RA-negative fraction. This TCR was recovered from a man between 18 and 35 years old in good health. Some clones in this sample may be carry-over from other donors' samples. The chain joins TRBV28 to TRBJ1-3; D gene unclear. This CDR3 is CASSPSGGNTIYF. For the CDR3, the DNA is TGTGCCAGCTCCCCCAGCGGTGGAAACACCATATATTTT.